The 26 T cell receptor beta chains presented below share a single source sample, sequenced in a study of naive and memory T cell subsets. Findings and limits, study-wide: Possibly reflecting memory cells re-expressing CD45RA, a few larger clonotypes occurred in naive repertoires, especially CD8.

Two oligonucleotides, mixed equimolar, formed the beta constant-region primer covering TRBC1 and TRBC2. Four rounds of PCR amplified the ligated cDNA using nested alpha and beta constant-region primers plus SP2. MiXCR, run by TCRdb on the UMI-ligation and nested PCR reads, gives a single entry per CDR3 protein. The sample yields approximately 150,000 distinct CDR3 sequences, roughly 22% seen once. Their antigens remain unidentified. Source material: naive CD4+ T cells from blood. These receptor sequences come from a human donor in good health.

The V gene is TRBV7-8, the J gene TRBJ2-3; 11 nucleotides match TRBD1. CDR1 and CDR2 (germline): SGHVS, FQNEAQ. The trim removed 4 bases at V and 10 bases at J, leaving 7 bases unmatched. The CDR3 sequence is 14 residues long. CDR3 bases: TGTGCCAGCAGCTGGACAGGGGGCGGTTTAGCGCAGTATTTT. The encoded protein is CASSWTGGGLAQYF.

This clonotype came up once. The J gene is TRBJ1-1, the V gene TRBV28, with D possibly TRBD1 on 5 matching bases. Trimming cost V 5 bases and J 1 base, with 14 bases left between them. The CDR3 extends over 15 amino acids. Looked up from germline, CDR1 is MDHEN and CDR2 is SYDVKM. CDR3 in amino acids: CASSPLGGENTEAFF. DNA of the CDR3: TGTGCCAGCAGTCCCCTGGGGGGTGAGAACACTGAAGCTTTCTTT.

J is TRBJ2-1 and V is TRBV29-1; D ambiguous. The CDR3 has 13 residues. The germline gives CDR1 SQVTM, CDR2 ANQGSEA. The ends were cut back, 3 bases at V and 0 bases at J, with 6 bases in the middle. CDR3: CSVEWSSYNEQFF. CDR3 in DNA: TGCAGCGTTGAGTGGAGCTCCTACAATGAGCAGTTCTTC.

The chain uses TRBV7-9 and TRBJ2-7; 12 bases are a match to TRBD2. With 5 bases clipped from V and 2 bases from J, the junction kept 16 bases outside the gene matches. Germline assignment: CDR1 SEHNR and CDR2 FQNEAQ (reference sequence). CDR3 length equals 19 residues. The CDR3 sequence: CASSTPPLLAGGPTYEQYF. CDR3 bases: TGTGCCAGCAGCACTCCTCCCCTGCTAGCGGGAGGGCCTACCTACGAGCAGTACTTC.

As for this clonotype: The conserved phenylalanine or tryptophan normally closing the CDR3 is absent here, so this likely arose from a read error. The chain carries TRBV30 and TRBJ2-1, with 12 nucleotides matching TRBD2. CDR3 length: 15 amino acids. Germline V gene lookup returns CDR1 GTSNPN and CDR2 SVGIG (reference sequence). V shed 3 bases, J shed 8 bases, and the junction held 8 bases outside the gene matches. CDR3 in DNA: TGTGCCTGGAGGAGAGGACTAGCGGGGAGTGATGAGCAGTTCATC. It yields the protein CAWRRGLAGSDEQFI.

The CDR3, as DNA: TGTGCCAGCAGCCGGGGGGGTCGCACCGGGGAGCTGTTTTTT. Amino acids: CASSRGGRTGELFF. V usage is TRBV28 and J usage is TRBJ2-2; 8 bases agree with TRBD2. This CDR3 is built from 14 residues. Germline loops: CDR1 MDHEN, CDR2 SYDVKM. The V segment lost 6 bases and the J segment 4 bases; nucleotides outside the gene matches: 4.

The sample holds many counts of this clonotype. The chain carries TRBV12-3 or TRBV12-4 and TRBJ1-4; 7 bases align to TRBD1. The V and J ends lost 5 bases and 5 bases, in that order; junction bases with no gene match: 17. The CDR3 consists of 18 residues. In DNA, the CDR3 is TGTGCCAGCAGTCCCCTTGCCCCTCGACAGGGAAGGAATGAAAAACTGTTTTTT. Translation gives CASSPLAPRQGRNEKLFF.

This clonotype was observed many times. CDR3 in amino acids: CASSLVGWNEQFF. The CDR3 DNA reads as TGTGCCAGCAGCTTAGTGGGGTGGAATGAGCAGTTCTTC. V and J are TRBV7-3 and TRBJ2-1; no reliable D call. The length of the CDR3 is 13 residues. Germline V gene sequence: CDR1 SGHTA, CDR2 FQGTGA. The V end lost 2 bases, the J end lost 7 bases, and 9 bases lay between the germline ends.

This clonotype was counted a few times. This chain links TRBV20-1 with TRBJ2-1; D is possibly TRBD1 or TRBD2 (5 bases each). V was clipped by 6 bases and J by 7 bases, with 22 bases between them. This CDR3 comprises 15 residues. Germline values: CDR1 DFQATT, CDR2 SNEGSKA (reference sequence). The chain's CDR3 is CSAKGRDRRKNEQFF. The CDR3, as DNA: TGCAGTGCCAAAGGCCGGGACCGTCGGAAGAATGAGCAGTTCTTC.

The table lists this clonotype with many counts. V gene TRBV18 combines with J gene TRBJ2-5; 8 nucleotides agree with TRBD1. Trimming cost V 4 bases and J 5 bases; bases outside gene matches: 0. The CDR3 consists of 12 residues. CDR1 is KGHSH, CDR2 LQKENI, per germline. CDR3 sequence: CASSHRGETQYF. The DNA of the CDR3 is TGTGCCAGCTCACACAGGGGGGAGACCCAGTACTTC.

In its sample, this clonotype was seen a few times. The chain is built from TRBV3-1 and TRBJ2-6; D unclear. This CDR3 spans 17 amino acids. Trimming removed 0 bases at V and 0 bases at J, with 9 bases between. CDR1 and CDR2 from the germline V gene are LGHDT and YNNKEL (reference sequence). DNA of the CDR3: TGTGCCAGCAGCCAAGATTGGAGTAGCTCTGGGGCCAACGTCCTGACTTTC. This gives the protein CASSQDWSSSGANVLTF.

The CDR3 spells CATSSGGALRETQYF. In nucleotides, the CDR3 is TGTGCCACCAGCAGTGGGGGGGCCCTTCGGGAGACCCAGTACTTC. The chain is built from TRBV15 and TRBJ2-5; D might be TRBD2 (7 bases). V lost 3 bases and J 5 bases, leaving 16 bases between the germline ends. The CDR3 spans 15 residues. CDR1 is LNHNV and CDR2 is YYDKDF in the germline V gene (reference sequence).

There are a few counts of this clonotype. This chain joins TRBV6-2 or TRBV6-3 and TRBJ2-1; no definite D call. Germline V gene data show CDR1 as MNHEY and CDR2 as SVGEGT. The ends were cut back, 2 bases at V and 2 bases at J, with 7 bases in the middle. CDR3 length equals 14 residues. DNA of the CDR3: TGTGCCAGCAGTTACCTATCCACCTACAATGAGCAGTTCTTC. Amino acid sequence: CASSYLSTYNEQFF.

The chain recombines TRBV6-1 with TRBJ1-5; tentative D call: TRBD1 (6 bases). This CDR3 has 15 residues. Between the trimmed V and J ends, which lost 10 bases and 2 bases, there was a span of 18 bases. Germline CDR1 and CDR2: MNHNS and SASEGT. The CDR3 spells CATSIRDIRNQPQHF. The CDR3 bases are TGTGCCACCTCAATCCGGGACATCCGCAATCAGCCCCAGCATTTT.

A few counts support this clonotype. The CDR3 sequence is CASSRTPSGRGQETQYF. The CDR3 DNA is TGTGCCAGCAGCCGAACGCCTAGCGGGAGAGGCCAAGAGACCCAGTACTTC. The chain combines TRBV7-9 with TRBJ2-5, with 10 positions matching TRBD2. The ends lost 5 bases at V and 1 base at J; junction bases unmatched: 10. CDR3 size: 17 residues. The germline V gene has CDR1 SEHNR and CDR2 FQNEAQ (reference sequence).

The chain is built from TRBV6-2 or TRBV6-3 and TRBJ2-3; no clear D. Trimming left V 6 bases short and J 2 bases short, with 6 bases between. The germline V gene encodes CDR1 MNHEY and CDR2 SVGEGT. This CDR3 has 12 residues. Here the CDR3 reads CASSRLTDTQYF. DNA of the CDR3: TGTGCCAGCAGCCGCCTCACAGATACGCAGTATTTT.

This clonotype was counted a few times. The V gene is TRBV18, the J gene TRBJ2-3; the D is unclear. The CDR3 loop spans 16 amino acids. Between the trimmed V and J ends, which lost 4 bases and 2 bases, there was a span of 16 bases. Germline loops: CDR1 KGHSH, CDR2 LQKENI. The CDR3 DNA reads as TGTGCCAGCTCACTAACACCCCGAGATGACACAGATACGCAGTATTTT. Its protein is CASSLTPRDDTDTQYF.

The chain employs TRBV15 and TRBJ1-5; D is undetermined. The CDR3 runs 16 residues. Trimming left V 1 base short and J 6 bases short, with 16 bases between. Germline CDR1 is LNHNV and CDR2 is YYDKDF (reference sequence). The CDR3 loop reads CATSRGKVDRGQPQHF. The CDR3 nucleotides are TGTGCCACCAGCAGAGGAAAAGTTGACCGCGGTCAGCCCCAGCATTTT.

The chain uses TRBV20-1 and TRBJ1-2, with 10 positions matching TRBD1. Germline V lookup: CDR1 DFQATT, CDR2 SNEGSKA (reference sequence). The CDR3 is made up of 15 amino acids. The V segment lost 3 bases and the J segment 2 bases; nucleotides outside the gene matches: 6. Here the CDR3 DNA reads TGCAGTGCTAGCGGAATGGGACAGGGGAACTATGGCTACACCTTC. Amino acids: CSASGMGQGNYGYTF.

This clonotype appeared a few times. This sequence joins TRBV7-2 and TRBJ1-5; D perhaps matches TRBD1 (5 bases). Germline CDR1 SGHTA, CDR2 FQGNSA. With 5 bases removed from V and 3 bases from J, the gap between germline ends came to 11 bases. The CDR3 length is 14 residues. The CDR3: CASSPDRNNQPQHF. The CDR3 region has the DNA TGTGCCAGCAGCCCCGACAGAAACAATCAGCCCCAGCATTTT. The full variable domain, its missing parts supplied by reference TRBV7-2 and TRBJ1-5, is GAGVSQSPSNKVTEKGKDVELRCDPISGHTALYWYRQSLGQGLEFLIYFQGNSAPDKSGLPSDRFSAERTGGSVSTLTIQRTQQEDSAVYLCASSPDRNNQPQHFGDGTRLSIL.

This clonotype occurred a few times. J is TRBJ2-1 and V is TRBV5-1, with 8 bases lining up with TRBD1. The V segment lost 2 bases and the J segment 8 bases; nucleotides outside the gene matches: 9. The germline CDR1 and CDR2 sequences are SGHRS and YFSETQ. The CDR3 sequence is 15 residues long. The CDR3 sequence is CASSLDDRGRDEQFF. The CDR3 DNA is TGCGCCAGCAGCTTAGATGACAGGGGTCGGGATGAGCAGTTCTTC.

The chain is built from TRBV11-2 and TRBJ2-6, with D perhaps TRBD1 (5 bases). V was cut by 4 bases and J by 1 base, with 8 bases left in between. Germline loops: CDR1 SGHAT, CDR2 FQNNGV. CDR3 length equals 15 residues. CDR3 sequence: CASSYSGSGANVLTF. The CDR3 DNA is TGTGCCAGCAGCTACTCAGGGTCTGGGGCCAACGTCCTGACTTTC. The whole variable domain, filled in from reference TRBV11-2 and TRBJ2-6, reads EAGVAQSPRYKIIEKRQSVAFWCNPISGHATLYWYQQILGQGPKLLIQFQNNGVVDDSQLPKDRFSAERLKGVDSTLKIQPAKLEDSAVYLCASSYSGSGANVLTFGAGSRLTVL.

The chain is built from TRBV24-1 and TRBJ2-2; D possibly corresponds to TRBD1 (5 bases). Germline V lookup: CDR1 KGHDR, CDR2 SFDVKD. The CDR3 sequence is 14 residues long. Trimming left V 4 bases short and J 3 bases short, with 8 bases between. CDR3 sequence reads: CATSDPRDTGELFF. CDR3 nucleotides: TGTGCCACCAGTGACCCCAGGGACACCGGGGAGCTGTTTTTT.

V is TRBV4-3 and J is TRBJ2-4; 8 nucleotides line up with TRBD1. The CDR3 has 15 residues. The germline V gene encodes CDR1 LGHNA and CDR2 YSLEER. Trimming at V came to 0 bases and at J to 6 bases, leaving 4 bases not matched to a gene. DNA of the CDR3: TGCGCCAGCAGCCAAGATCTAGGACAGGGAAACATTCAGTACTTC. It specifies CASSQDLGQGNIQYF.

The table lists this clonotype with many counts. The chain recombines TRBV29-1 with TRBJ2-3; 10 bases line up with TRBD1. Trimming took 3 bases from V and 4 from J; bases not matched to a gene: 7. This CDR3 spans 15 amino acids. From germline, CDR1 is SQVTM and CDR2 ANQGSEA. The CDR3 protein is CSVENLDRGPDTQYF. The CDR3 nucleotides are TGCAGCGTTGAGAACCTTGACAGGGGGCCAGATACGCAGTATTTT.

V gene TRBV20-1 combines with J gene TRBJ1-2, with 11 positions matching TRBD1. Unmatched junction bases numbered 7, after V lost 6 bases and J lost 7 bases. Germline CDR1 reads DFQATT; CDR2 reads SNEGSKA (reference sequence). The CDR3 is made up of 13 amino acids. The CDR3 sequence: CSASQDRGPGYTF. The CDR3 DNA reads TGCAGTGCAAGTCAGGACAGGGGGCCTGGCTACACCTTC.